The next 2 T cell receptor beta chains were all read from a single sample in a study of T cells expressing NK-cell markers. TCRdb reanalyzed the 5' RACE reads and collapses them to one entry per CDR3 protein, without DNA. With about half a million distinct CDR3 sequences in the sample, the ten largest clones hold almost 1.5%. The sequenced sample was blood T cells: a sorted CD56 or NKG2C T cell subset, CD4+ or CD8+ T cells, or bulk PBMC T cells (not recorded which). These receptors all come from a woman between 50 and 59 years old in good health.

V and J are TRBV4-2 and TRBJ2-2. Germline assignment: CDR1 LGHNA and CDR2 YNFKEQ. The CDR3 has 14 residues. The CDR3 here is CASSQDPGAGELFF.

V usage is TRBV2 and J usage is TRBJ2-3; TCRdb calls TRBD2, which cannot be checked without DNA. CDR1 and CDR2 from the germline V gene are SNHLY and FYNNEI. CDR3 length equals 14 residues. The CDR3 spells CASRGTTSGDTQYF.